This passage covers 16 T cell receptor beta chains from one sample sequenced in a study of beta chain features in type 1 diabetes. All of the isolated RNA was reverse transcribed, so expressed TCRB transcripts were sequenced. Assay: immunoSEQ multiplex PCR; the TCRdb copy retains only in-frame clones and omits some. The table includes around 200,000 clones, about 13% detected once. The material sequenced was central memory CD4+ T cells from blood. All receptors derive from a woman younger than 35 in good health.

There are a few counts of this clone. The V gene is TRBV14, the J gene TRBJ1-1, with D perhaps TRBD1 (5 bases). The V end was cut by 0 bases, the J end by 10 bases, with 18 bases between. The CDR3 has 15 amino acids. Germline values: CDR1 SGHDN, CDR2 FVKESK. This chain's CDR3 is CASSQDRTKRGVAFF. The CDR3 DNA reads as TGTGCCAGCAGCCAAGATAGGACGAAACGGGGGGTAGCTTTCTTT.

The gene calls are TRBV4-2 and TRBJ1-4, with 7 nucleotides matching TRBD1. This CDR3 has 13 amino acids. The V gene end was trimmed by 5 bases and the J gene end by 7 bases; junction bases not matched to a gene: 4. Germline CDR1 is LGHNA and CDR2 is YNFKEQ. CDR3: CASSGWDSEKLFF. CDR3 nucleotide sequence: TGTGCCAGCAGCGGTTGGGACAGTGAAAAACTGTTTTTT.

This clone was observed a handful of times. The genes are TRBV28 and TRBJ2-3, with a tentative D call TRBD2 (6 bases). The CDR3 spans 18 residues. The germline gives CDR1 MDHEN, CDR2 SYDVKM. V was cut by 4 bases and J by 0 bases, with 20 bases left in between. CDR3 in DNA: TGTGCCAGCAGTTCCCCACGGGGACTTGCAACTAGCACAGATACGCAGTATTTT. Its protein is CASSSPRGLATSTDTQYF.

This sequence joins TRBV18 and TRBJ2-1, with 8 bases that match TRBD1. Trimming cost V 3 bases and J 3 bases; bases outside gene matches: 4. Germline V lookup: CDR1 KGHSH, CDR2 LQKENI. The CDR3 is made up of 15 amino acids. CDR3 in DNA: TGTGCCAGCTCACCCGGGACAGGCGACTACAATGAGCAGTTCTTC. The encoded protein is CASSPGTGDYNEQFF.

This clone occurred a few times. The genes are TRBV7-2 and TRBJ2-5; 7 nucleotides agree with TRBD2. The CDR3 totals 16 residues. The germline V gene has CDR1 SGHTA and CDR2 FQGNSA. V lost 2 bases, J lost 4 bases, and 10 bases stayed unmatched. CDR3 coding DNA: TGTGCCAGCAGCTTAATTCTACGGGAGGACCGAGAGACCCAGTACTTC. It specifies CASSLILREDRETQYF. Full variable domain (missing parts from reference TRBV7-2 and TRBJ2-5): GAGVSQSPSNKVTEKGKDVELRCDPISGHTALYWYRQSLGQGLEFLIYFQGNSAPDKSGLPSDRFSAERTGGSVSTLTIQRTQQEDSAVYLCASSLILREDRETQYFGPGTRLLVL.

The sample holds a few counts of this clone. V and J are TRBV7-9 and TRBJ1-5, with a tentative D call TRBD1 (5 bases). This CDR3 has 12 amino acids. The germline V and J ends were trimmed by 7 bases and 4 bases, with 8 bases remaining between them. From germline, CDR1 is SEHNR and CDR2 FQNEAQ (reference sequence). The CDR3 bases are TGTGCCAGCACCCGGGGGAATCAGCCCCAGCATTTT. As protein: CASTRGNQPQHF.

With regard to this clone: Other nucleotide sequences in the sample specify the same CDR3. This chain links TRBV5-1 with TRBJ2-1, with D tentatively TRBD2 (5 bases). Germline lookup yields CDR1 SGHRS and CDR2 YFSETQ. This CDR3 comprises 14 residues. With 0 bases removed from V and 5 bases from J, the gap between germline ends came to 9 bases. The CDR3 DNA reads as TGCGCCAGCAGCTTGGCCCTAGCTGACAATGAGCAGTTCTTC. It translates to CASSLALADNEQFF.

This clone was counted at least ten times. In nucleotides, the CDR3 is TGTGCCAGTAGTAGGCAGGGCAATCAGCCCCAGCATTTT. Translation gives CASSRQGNQPQHF. J is TRBJ1-5 and V is TRBV19; the D is unclear. The ends were cut back, 4 bases at V and 2 bases at J, with 6 bases in the middle. This CDR3 has 13 amino acids. The germline gives CDR1 LNHDA, CDR2 SQIVND (reference sequence).

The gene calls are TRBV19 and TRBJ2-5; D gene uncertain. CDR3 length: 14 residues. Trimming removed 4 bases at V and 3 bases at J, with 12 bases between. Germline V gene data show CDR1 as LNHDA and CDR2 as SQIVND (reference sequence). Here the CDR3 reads CASSRGGVEETQYF. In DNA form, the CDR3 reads TGTGCCAGTAGTAGAGGCGGAGTCGAAGAGACCCAGTACTTC.

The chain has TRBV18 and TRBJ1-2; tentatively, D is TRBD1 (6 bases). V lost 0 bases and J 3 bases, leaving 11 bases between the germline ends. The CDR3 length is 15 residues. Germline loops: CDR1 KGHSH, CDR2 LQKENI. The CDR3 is CASSPPVAGDYGYTF. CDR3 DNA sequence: TGTGCCAGCTCACCACCGGTGGCAGGGGACTATGGCTACACCTTC.

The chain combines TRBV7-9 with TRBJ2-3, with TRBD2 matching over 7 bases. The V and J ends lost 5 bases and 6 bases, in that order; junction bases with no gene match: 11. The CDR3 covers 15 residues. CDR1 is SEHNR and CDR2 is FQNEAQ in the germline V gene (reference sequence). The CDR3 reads CASSPRGGFRDTQYF. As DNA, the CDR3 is TGTGCCAGCAGCCCTCGGGGAGGGTTCAGGGATACGCAGTATTTT.

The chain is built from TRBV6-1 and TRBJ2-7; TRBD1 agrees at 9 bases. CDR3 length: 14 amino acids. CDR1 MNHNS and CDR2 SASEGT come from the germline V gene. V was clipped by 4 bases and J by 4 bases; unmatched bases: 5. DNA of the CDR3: TGTGCCAGCAGTGCCCCGACAGGGGGGTACGAGCAGTACTTC. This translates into CASSAPTGGYEQYF.

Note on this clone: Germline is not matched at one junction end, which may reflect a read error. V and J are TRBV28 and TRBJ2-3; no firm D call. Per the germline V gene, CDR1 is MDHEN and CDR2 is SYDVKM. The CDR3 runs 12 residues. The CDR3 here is CASSQVADGCIF. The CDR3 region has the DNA TGTGCCAGCAGCCAGGTGGCAGACGGCTGCATTTTT.

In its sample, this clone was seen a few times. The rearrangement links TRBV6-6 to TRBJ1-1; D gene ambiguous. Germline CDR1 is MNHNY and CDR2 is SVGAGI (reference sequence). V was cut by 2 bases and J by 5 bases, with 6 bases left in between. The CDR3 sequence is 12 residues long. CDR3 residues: CASSYPRTEAFF. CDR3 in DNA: TGTGCCAGCAGTTACCCCCGGACTGAAGCTTTCTTT.

Here the CDR3 DNA reads TGCGCCAGCAGCGAATTGATGCGGGGCACCGGGGAGCTGTTTTTT. Encoded protein: CASSELMRGTGELFF. The chain recombines TRBV4-1 with TRBJ2-2; D perhaps matches TRBD2 (6 bases). CDR1 MGHRA and CDR2 YSYEKL come from the germline V gene. Trimming took off 5 bases at V and 4 bases at J, with 14 bases between the two ends. The CDR3 spans 15 residues.

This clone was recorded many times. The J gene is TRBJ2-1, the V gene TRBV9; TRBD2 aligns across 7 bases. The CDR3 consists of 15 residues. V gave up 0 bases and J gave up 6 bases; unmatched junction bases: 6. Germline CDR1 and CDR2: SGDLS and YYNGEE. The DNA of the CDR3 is TGTGCCAGCAGCGTAGGGGCGGGAGACGGCAATGAGCAGTTCTTC. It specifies CASSVGAGDGNEQFF.